The present T cell receptor (delta chain) was sequenced within a study of Vδ1+ human thymocytes. With regard to this clone: The antigen is not known.

Extracted RNA was reverse transcribed into cDNA. Pooled V-gene forward primers with one constant-region reverse primer generated the CDR3 amplicons by multiplex PCR. TCRdb re-called the multiplex PCR reads via CATT. This sample carries about 75,000 delta-chain clones, around 30% of them seen once, and the ten largest clones take 0.2% to 0.3%. The CDR3 totals 18 residues. The V gene's germline CDR1 is TSWWSYY and CDR2 QGS. J lost 8 bases, V lost 0 bases, and 12 bases had no gene match. Study conclusions and caveats: In the thymus, TRG and TRD repertoires looked highly polyclonal with Gaussian CDR3 lengths. Unlike peripheral blood Vdelta1+ controls, thymic delta-chain sequences included roughly 22% Vdelta2 and few Vdelta3.

Thymocytes were sorted as CD3+ TCRVdelta1+ TCRVdelta2- after alphabeta T cell depletion. The rearrangement links TRDV1 to TRDJ1, with 13 bases fitting TRDD3. The receptor was derived from a boy younger than two who had congenital heart surgery. The sample taken for sequencing was Vdelta1+ gamma-delta thymocytes from the thymus. Sample subset: FACS-sorted CD3+ TCRalphabeta- TCRVdelta1+ TCRVdelta2- thymocytes. CDR3 coding DNA: TGTGCTCTTGGGGAACTCGGAGTACTGGGGGATACGGTTTGCAAACTCATCTTT. This translates into CALGELGVLGDTVCKLIF.